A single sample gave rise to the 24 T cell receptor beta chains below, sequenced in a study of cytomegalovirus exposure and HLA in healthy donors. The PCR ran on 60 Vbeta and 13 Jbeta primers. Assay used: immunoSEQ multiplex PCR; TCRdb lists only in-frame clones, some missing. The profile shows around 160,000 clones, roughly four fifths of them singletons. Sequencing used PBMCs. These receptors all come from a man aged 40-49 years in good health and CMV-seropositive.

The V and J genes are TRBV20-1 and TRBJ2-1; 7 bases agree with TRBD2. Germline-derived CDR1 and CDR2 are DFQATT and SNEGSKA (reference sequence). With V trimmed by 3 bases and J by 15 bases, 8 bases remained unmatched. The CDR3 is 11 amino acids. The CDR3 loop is CSASGGTRRFF. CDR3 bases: TGCAGTGCTAGCGGGGGGACTCGCCGGTTCTTC.

The CDR3 bases are TGTGCCAGCAGCGCGACTGTTAGCAATCAGCCCCAGCATTTT. It encodes CASSATVSNQPQHF. V and J are TRBV6-5 and TRBJ1-5; D unclear. The V gene lost 6 bases and the J gene lost 0 bases, with 9 bases spanning the gap. Germline V gene lookup returns CDR1 MNHEY and CDR2 SVGAGI. This CDR3 contains 14 residues.

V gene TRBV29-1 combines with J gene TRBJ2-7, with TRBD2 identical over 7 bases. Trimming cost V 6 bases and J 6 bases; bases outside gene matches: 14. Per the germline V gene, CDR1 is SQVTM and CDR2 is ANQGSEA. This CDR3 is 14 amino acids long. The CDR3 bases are TGCAGCGTCCAGTGGGGGGGGAAATCTGGCGAGCAGTACTTC. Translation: CSVQWGGKSGEQYF.

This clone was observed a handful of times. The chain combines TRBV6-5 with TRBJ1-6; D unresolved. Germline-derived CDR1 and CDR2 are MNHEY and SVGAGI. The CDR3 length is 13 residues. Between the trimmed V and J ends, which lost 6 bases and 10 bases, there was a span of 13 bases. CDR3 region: CASSRTGTSPLHF. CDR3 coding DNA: TGTGCCAGCAGCCGAACGGGAACGTCACCCCTCCACTTT.

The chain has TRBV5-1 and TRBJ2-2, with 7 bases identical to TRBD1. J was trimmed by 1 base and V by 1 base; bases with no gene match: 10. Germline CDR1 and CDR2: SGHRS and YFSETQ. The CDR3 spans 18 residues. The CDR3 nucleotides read TGCGCCAGCAGCTTGAGTCCCCAATACAGGGGGAACACCGGGGAGCTGTTTTTT. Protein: CASSLSPQYRGNTGELFF.

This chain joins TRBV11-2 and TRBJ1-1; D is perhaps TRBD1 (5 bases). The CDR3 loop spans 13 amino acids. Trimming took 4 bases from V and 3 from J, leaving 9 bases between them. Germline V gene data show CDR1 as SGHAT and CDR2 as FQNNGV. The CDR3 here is CASSWGSHTEAFF. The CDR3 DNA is TGTGCCAGCAGCTGGGGCAGCCACACTGAAGCTTTCTTT.

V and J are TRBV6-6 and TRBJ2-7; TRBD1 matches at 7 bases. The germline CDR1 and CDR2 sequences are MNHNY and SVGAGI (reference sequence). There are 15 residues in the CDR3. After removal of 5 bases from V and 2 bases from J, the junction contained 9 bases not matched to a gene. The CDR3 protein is CASSLPLTGPYEQYF. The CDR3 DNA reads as TGTGCCAGCAGTCTTCCCTTGACAGGGCCCTACGAGCAGTACTTC.

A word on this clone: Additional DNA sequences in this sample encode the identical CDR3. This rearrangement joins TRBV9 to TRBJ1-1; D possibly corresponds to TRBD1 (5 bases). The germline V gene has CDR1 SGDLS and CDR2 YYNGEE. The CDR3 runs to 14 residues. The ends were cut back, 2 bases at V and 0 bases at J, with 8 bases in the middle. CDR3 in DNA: TGTGCCAGCAGCGTCGGGGGGATGAACACTGAAGCTTTCTTT. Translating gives CASSVGGMNTEAFF.

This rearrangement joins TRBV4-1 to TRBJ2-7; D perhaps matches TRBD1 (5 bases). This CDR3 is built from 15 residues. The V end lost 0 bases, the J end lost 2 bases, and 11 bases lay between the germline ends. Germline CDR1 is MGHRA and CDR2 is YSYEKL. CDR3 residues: CASSQDRAPTYEQYF. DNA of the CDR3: TGCGCCAGCAGCCAAGACAGGGCCCCGACCTACGAGCAGTACTTC.

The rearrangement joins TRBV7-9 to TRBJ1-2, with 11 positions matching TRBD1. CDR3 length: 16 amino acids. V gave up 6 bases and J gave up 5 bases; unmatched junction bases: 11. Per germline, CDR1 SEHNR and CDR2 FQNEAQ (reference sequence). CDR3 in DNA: TGTGCCAGCAGTCGGACAGGGGGCCATTTGGGGTATGGCTACACCTTC. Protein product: CASSRTGGHLGYGYTF. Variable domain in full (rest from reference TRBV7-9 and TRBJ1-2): DTGVSQNPRHKITKRGQNVTFRCDPISEHNRLYWYRQTLGQGPEFLTYFQNEAQLEKSRLLSDRFSAERPKGSFSTLEIQRTEQGDSAMYLCASSRTGGHLGYGYTFGSGTRLTVV.

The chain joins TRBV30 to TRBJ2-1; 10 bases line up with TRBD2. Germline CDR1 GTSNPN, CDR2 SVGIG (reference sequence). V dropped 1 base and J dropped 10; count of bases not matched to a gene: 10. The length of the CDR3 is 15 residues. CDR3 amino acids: CAWSAPSGSDREQFF. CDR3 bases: TGTGCCTGGAGTGCCCCTAGCGGGAGTGATCGGGAGCAGTTCTTC.

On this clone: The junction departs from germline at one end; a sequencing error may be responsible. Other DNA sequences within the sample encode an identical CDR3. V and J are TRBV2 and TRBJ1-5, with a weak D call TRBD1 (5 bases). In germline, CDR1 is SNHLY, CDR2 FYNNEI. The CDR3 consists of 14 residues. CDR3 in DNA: TGTGCCAGCACCCGGGACTGGAGCAATCAGCCCCAGCACTTT. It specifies CASTRDWSNQPQHF.

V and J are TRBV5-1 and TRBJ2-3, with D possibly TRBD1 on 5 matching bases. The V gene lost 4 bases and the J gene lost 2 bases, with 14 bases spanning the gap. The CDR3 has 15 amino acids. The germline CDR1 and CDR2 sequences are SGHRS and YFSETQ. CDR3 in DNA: TGCGCCAGCAGCCTGACAGCCACGTTCACAGATACGCAGTATTTT. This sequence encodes CASSLTATFTDTQYF.

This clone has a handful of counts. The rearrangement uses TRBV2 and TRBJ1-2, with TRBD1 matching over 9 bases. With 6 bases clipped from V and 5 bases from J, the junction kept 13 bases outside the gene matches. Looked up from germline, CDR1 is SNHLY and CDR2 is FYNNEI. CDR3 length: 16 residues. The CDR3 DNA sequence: TGTGCCAGCAGCCTTGCGGGACAGGGACTTGTTTATGGCTACACCTTC. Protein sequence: CASSLAGQGLVYGYTF.

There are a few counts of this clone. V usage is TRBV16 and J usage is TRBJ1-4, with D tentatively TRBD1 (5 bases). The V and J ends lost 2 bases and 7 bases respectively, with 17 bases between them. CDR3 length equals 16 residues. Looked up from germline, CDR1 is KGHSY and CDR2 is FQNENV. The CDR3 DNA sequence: TGTGCCAGCAGCCAAGGCCCACCGGGACTGAGTGAAAAACTGTTTTTT. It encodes CASSQGPPGLSEKLFF.

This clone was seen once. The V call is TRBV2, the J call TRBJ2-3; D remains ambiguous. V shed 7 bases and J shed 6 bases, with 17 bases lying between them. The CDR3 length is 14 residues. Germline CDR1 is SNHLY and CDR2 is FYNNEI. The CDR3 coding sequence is TGTGCCAGCAAGATGTCCGTCTCTACGGATACGCAGTATTTT. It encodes CASKMSVSTDTQYF.

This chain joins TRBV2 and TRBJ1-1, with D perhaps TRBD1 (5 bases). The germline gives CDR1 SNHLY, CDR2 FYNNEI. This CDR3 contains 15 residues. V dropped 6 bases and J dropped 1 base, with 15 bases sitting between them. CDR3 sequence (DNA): TGTGCCAGCAGCGTGGGGGGTATATGGAACACTGAAGCTTTCTTT. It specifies CASSVGGIWNTEAFF.

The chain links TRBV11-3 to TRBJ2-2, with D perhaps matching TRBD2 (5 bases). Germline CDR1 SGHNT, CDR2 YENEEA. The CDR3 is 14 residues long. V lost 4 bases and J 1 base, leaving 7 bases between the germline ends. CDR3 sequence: CASSSRGNTGELFF. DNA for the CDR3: TGTGCCAGCAGCTCACGGGGGAACACCGGGGAGCTGTTTTTT.

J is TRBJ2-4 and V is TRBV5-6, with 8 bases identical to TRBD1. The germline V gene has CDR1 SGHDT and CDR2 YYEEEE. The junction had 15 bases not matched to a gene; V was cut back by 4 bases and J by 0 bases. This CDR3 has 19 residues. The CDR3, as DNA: TGTGCCAGCAGCGACCGGGAAGGACAGGGAACACTAGCCAAAAACATTCAGTACTTC. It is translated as CASSDREGQGTLAKNIQYF.

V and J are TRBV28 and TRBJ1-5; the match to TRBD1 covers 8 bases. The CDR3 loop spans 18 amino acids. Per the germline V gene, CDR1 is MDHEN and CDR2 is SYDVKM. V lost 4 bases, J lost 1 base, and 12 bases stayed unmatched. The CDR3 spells CASSSPQGVGLSNQPQHF. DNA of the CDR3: TGTGCCAGCAGTTCCCCACAGGGGGTTGGCTTGAGCAATCAGCCCCAGCATTTT.

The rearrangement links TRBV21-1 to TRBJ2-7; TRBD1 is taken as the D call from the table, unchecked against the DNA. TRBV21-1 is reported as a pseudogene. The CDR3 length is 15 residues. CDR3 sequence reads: CASSAGHRRSYEQYF. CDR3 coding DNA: TGTGCCAGCAGCGCCGGACACCGTCGCTCCTACGAGCAGTACTTC.

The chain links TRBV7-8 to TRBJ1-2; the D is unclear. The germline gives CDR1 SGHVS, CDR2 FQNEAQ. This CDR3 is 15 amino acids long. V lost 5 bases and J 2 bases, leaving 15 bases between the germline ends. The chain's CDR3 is CASSQLPTANYGYTF. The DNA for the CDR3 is TGTGCCAGCAGCCAACTACCGACTGCCAACTATGGCTACACCTTC.

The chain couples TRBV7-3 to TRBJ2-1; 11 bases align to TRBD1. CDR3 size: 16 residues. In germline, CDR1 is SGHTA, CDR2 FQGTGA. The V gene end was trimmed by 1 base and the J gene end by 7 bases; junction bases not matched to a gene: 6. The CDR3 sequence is CASSLNLDRGRNEQFF. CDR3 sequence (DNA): TGTGCCAGCAGCTTAAACCTGGACAGGGGGCGAAATGAGCAGTTCTTC.

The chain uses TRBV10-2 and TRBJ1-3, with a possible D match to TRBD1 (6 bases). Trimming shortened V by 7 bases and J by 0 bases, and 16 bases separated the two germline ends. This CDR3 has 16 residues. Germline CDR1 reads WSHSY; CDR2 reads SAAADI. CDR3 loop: CASTPLRGNSGNTIYF. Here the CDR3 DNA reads TGCGCCAGCACCCCCCTTAGGGGGAACTCTGGAAACACCATATATTTT.